The rows below give T cell receptor beta chains drawn from one sample of a study of blood T cell repertoires in COVID-19. Some clones are missing from TCRdb's copy, which holds only in-frame ones; the method was immunoSEQ multiplex PCR. The sample has 80,000 to 95,000 clones; 70% to 90% are singletons. Sequenced sample: peripheral blood. Every receptor here comes from a woman in her seventies with acute or convalescent COVID-19. Both conserved end residues are part of each CDR3. Fields, in order: D gene, V gene, J gene, clone size, CDR3 length, CDR3 protein, CDR3 DNA. The D gene is left open where the match is weak. Size tells how often a clone was seen (once, few, many) or the class of an expanded clone, and some rows leave it out.

d_gene: TRBD2
v_gene: TRBV4-1
j_gene: TRBJ2-2
abundance: -
len: 16
CDR3aa: CASSQEWEGLPGELFF
CDR3nt: TGCGCCAGCAGCCAAGAGTGGGAGGGCCTCCCCGGGGAGCTGTTTTTT

d_gene: TRBD2
v_gene: TRBV3-1/TRBV3-2
j_gene: TRBJ2-5
abundance: -
len: 14
CDR3aa: CASSPTSGVGTQYF
CDR3nt: TGTGCCAGCAGCCCGACTAGCGGAGTAGGGACCCAGTACTTC

d_gene: -
v_gene: TRBV12-3/TRBV12-4
j_gene: TRBJ1-4
abundance: -
len: 13
CDR3aa: CASSFTANEKLFF
CDR3nt: TGTGCCAGCAGTTTTACAGCAAATGAAAAACTGTTTTTT

d_gene: -
v_gene: TRBV15
j_gene: TRBJ1-1
abundance: -
len: 13
CDR3aa: CATSRDMNTEAFF
CDR3nt: TGTGCCACCAGCAGAGATATGAACACTGAAGCTTTCTTT

d_gene: -
v_gene: TRBV29-1
j_gene: TRBJ1-6
abundance: -
len: 14
CDR3aa: CSVAETGGNSPLHF
CDR3nt: TGCAGCGTCGCAGAGACAGGCGGTAATTCACCCCTCCACTTT

d_gene: TRBD1
v_gene: TRBV7-6
j_gene: TRBJ1-2
abundance: -
len: 15
CDR3aa: CASSSRTGVENGYTF
CDR3nt: TGTGCCAGCAGCTCGAGGACAGGGGTGGAGAATGGCTACACCTTC

d_gene: TRBD1
v_gene: TRBV5-4
j_gene: TRBJ2-6
abundance: -
len: 18
CDR3aa: CASSLRNRGTSGANVLTF
CDR3nt: TGTGCCAGCAGCTTGAGGAACAGGGGGACCTCTGGGGCCAACGTCCTGACTTTC

d_gene: TRBD1
v_gene: TRBV5-1
j_gene: TRBJ2-1
abundance: once
len: 16
CDR3aa: CASSLMGTGEGNEQFF
CDR3nt: TGCGCCAGCAGCTTGATGGGGACAGGGGAGGGAAATGAGCAGTTCTTC

d_gene: TRBD2
v_gene: TRBV6-4
j_gene: TRBJ2-1
abundance: few
len: 15
CDR3aa: CASSTTSGDVSEQFF
CDR3nt: TGTGCCAGCAGTACCACTAGCGGGGACGTGAGTGAGCAGTTCTTC

d_gene: TRBD1
v_gene: TRBV6-5
j_gene: TRBJ1-1
abundance: many
len: 13
CDR3aa: CAVQQGFNTEAFF
CDR3nt: TGTGCCGTACAACAGGGGTTCAACACTGAAGCTTTCTTT

d_gene: -
v_gene: TRBV27
j_gene: TRBJ1-5
abundance: -
len: 15
CDR3aa: CASSLSRASNQPQHF
CDR3nt: TGTGCCAGCAGTTTGTCCAGGGCCAGCAATCAGCCCCAGCATTTT

d_gene: -
v_gene: TRBV15
j_gene: TRBJ2-2
abundance: -
len: 16
CDR3aa: CATSRVPPGSGGELFF
CDR3nt: TGTGCCACCAGCAGAGTTCCCCCAGGGTCTGGCGGGGAGCTGTTTTTT

d_gene: -
v_gene: TRBV19
j_gene: TRBJ1-5
abundance: few
len: 15
CDR3aa: CASTLLSYSNQPQHF
CDR3nt: TGTGCCAGTACCCTGTTGTCTTATAGCAATCAGCCCCAGCATTTT

d_gene: TRBD2
v_gene: TRBV27
j_gene: TRBJ2-3
abundance: -
len: 14
CDR3aa: CASRGGNFPDTQYF
CDR3nt: TGTGCCAGCCGGGGGGGGAATTTCCCAGATACGCAGTATTTT

d_gene: TRBD1
v_gene: TRBV5-1
j_gene: TRBJ1-3
abundance: -
len: 17
CDR3aa: CASSLHPDRVSGNTIYF
CDR3nt: TGCGCCAGCAGCTTGCATCCCGACAGGGTATCTGGAAACACCATATATTTT

d_gene: -
v_gene: TRBV7-9
j_gene: TRBJ2-2
abundance: -
len: 14
CDR3aa: CASSVQQATGELFF
CDR3nt: TGTGCCAGCAGCGTTCAACAGGCCACCGGGGAGCTGTTTTTT

d_gene: TRBD1
v_gene: TRBV5-1
j_gene: TRBJ1-1
abundance: -
len: 14
CDR3aa: CASSPRTGESEAFF
CDR3nt: TGCGCCAGCAGCCCGAGGACAGGGGAGTCTGAAGCTTTCTTT

d_gene: -
v_gene: TRBV6-5
j_gene: TRBJ2-5
abundance: once
len: 13
CDR3aa: CASSYELRGTQYF
CDR3nt: TGTGCCAGCAGTTACGAACTACGGGGGACCCAGTACTTC

d_gene: -
v_gene: TRBV20-1
j_gene: TRBJ1-2
abundance: -
len: 12
CDR3aa: CSASPVQYGYTF
CDR3nt: TGCAGTGCTAGTCCAGTTCAATATGGCTACACCTTC

d_gene: TRBD1
v_gene: TRBV4-1
j_gene: TRBJ2-3
abundance: -
len: 15
CDR3aa: CASSQDPGGSDTQYF
CDR3nt: TGCGCCAGCAGCCAAGATCCAGGGGGCTCAGATACGCAGTATTTT

d_gene: -
v_gene: TRBV5-8
j_gene: TRBJ1-1
abundance: -
len: 13
CDR3aa: CASSLAGYTEAFF
CDR3nt: TGTGCCAGCAGCTTGGCCGGGTACACTGAAGCTTTCTTT

d_gene: TRBD2
v_gene: TRBV2
j_gene: TRBJ2-3
abundance: -
len: 16
CDR3aa: CASSDKGAGGTDTQYF
CDR3nt: TGTGCCAGCAGTGACAAGGGAGCGGGGGGCACAGATACGCAGTATTTT

d_gene: -
v_gene: TRBV11-3
j_gene: TRBJ2-5
abundance: once
len: 17
CDR3aa: CASSFRYRAGRQETQYF
CDR3nt: TGTGCCAGCAGCTTCCGTTATCGAGCGGGCCGTCAAGAGACCCAGTACTTC

d_gene: TRBD1
v_gene: TRBV5-1
j_gene: TRBJ2-5
abundance: -
len: 15
CDR3aa: CASNMQTGDKETQYF
CDR3nt: TGCGCCAGCAACATGCAGACAGGGGACAAAGAGACCCAGTACTTC

d_gene: -
v_gene: TRBV27
j_gene: TRBJ2-6
abundance: -
len: 15
CDR3aa: CASSLSRGRSNVLTF
CDR3nt: TGTGCCAGCAGCTTATCGCGAGGGCGGTCCAACGTCCTGACTTTC

d_gene: TRBD1
v_gene: TRBV7-9
j_gene: TRBJ2-5
abundance: -
len: 18
CDR3aa: CASTFRPGDRGLPETQYF
CDR3nt: TGTGCCAGCACCTTTAGACCCGGGGACAGGGGGCTCCCAGAGACCCAGTACTTC

d_gene: TRBD2
v_gene: TRBV3-1/TRBV3-2
j_gene: TRBJ2-5
abundance: -
len: 16
CDR3aa: CASSTRLAGGRETQYF
CDR3nt: TGTGCCAGCAGCACGAGACTAGCGGGGGGGCGTGAGACCCAGTACTTC

d_gene: TRBD2
v_gene: TRBV7-8
j_gene: TRBJ2-2
abundance: -
len: 19
CDR3aa: CASSSQRTPGLAHTGELFF
CDR3nt: TGTGCCAGCAGCTCCCAACGGACCCCTGGACTAGCGCACACCGGGGAGCTGTTTTTT

d_gene: -
v_gene: TRBV20-1
j_gene: TRBJ2-1
abundance: -
len: 10
CDR3aa: CSATGNEQFF
CDR3nt: TGCAGTGCTACGGGAAATGAGCAGTTCTTC

d_gene: -
v_gene: TRBV15
j_gene: TRBJ2-5
abundance: -
len: 15
CDR3aa: CATSRNRGTAETQYF
CDR3nt: TGTGCCACCAGCAGAAATCGCGGGACAGCAGAGACCCAGTACTTC

d_gene: -
v_gene: TRBV19
j_gene: TRBJ1-4
abundance: -
len: 15
CDR3aa: CASSMGAGGNEKLFF
CDR3nt: TGTGCCAGTAGTATGGGGGCGGGAGGGAATGAAAAACTGTTTTTT

d_gene: TRBD1
v_gene: TRBV29-1
j_gene: TRBJ1-2
abundance: -
len: 12
CDR3aa: CSLSGGEDGYTF
CDR3nt: TGCAGCTTATCAGGGGGCGAGGATGGCTACACCTTC

d_gene: -
v_gene: TRBV4-1
j_gene: TRBJ1-4
abundance: -
len: 15
CDR3aa: CASSQAEATNEKLFF
CDR3nt: TGCGCCAGCAGCCAGGCGGAGGCAACTAATGAAAAACTGTTTTTT

d_gene: TRBD2
v_gene: TRBV15
j_gene: TRBJ2-5
abundance: -
len: 15
CDR3aa: CATSLNTGTSETQYF
CDR3nt: TGTGCCACCAGCTTGAATACCGGGACTAGTGAGACCCAGTACTTC

d_gene: -
v_gene: TRBV27
j_gene: TRBJ1-1
abundance: -
len: 13
CDR3aa: CASSFQGWTEAFF
CDR3nt: TGTGCCAGCAGTTTCCAGGGGTGGACTGAAGCTTTCTTT

d_gene: -
v_gene: TRBV2
j_gene: TRBJ1-5
abundance: -
len: 15
CDR3aa: CASSESRESNQPQHF
CDR3nt: TGTGCCAGCAGTGAATCCAGGGAAAGCAATCAGCCCCAGCATTTT

d_gene: -
v_gene: TRBV11-3
j_gene: TRBJ2-1
abundance: -
len: 17
CDR3aa: CASSLLAGSGSYNEQFF
CDR3nt: TGTGCCAGCAGCTTATTGGCGGGCTCGGGCTCCTACAATGAGCAGTTCTTC

d_gene: -
v_gene: TRBV30
j_gene: TRBJ1-6
abundance: -
len: 16
CDR3aa: CAWSARGGAYNSPLHF
CDR3nt: TGTGCCTGGAGTGCACGGGGGGGGGCCTATAATTCACCCCTCCACTTT

d_gene: -
v_gene: TRBV29-1
j_gene: TRBJ1-1
abundance: -
len: 13
CDR3aa: CSVAKVRDTEAFF
CDR3nt: TGCAGCGTGGCGAAAGTACGGGACACTGAAGCTTTCTTT

d_gene: TRBD1
v_gene: TRBV19
j_gene: TRBJ2-1
abundance: -
len: 16
CDR3aa: CASSPYAQGIDNEQFF
CDR3nt: TGTGCCAGTAGTCCTTATGCACAGGGGATCGACAATGAGCAGTTCTTC

d_gene: TRBD2
v_gene: TRBV6-2/TRBV6-3
j_gene: TRBJ2-3
abundance: -
len: 16
CDR3aa: CASSLRAGASTDTQYF
CDR3nt: TGTGCCAGCAGCCTAAGAGCGGGGGCGAGCACAGATACGCAGTATTTT

d_gene: TRBD1
v_gene: TRBV9
j_gene: TRBJ2-1
abundance: once
len: 15
CDR3aa: CASSAFGQGGNEQFF
CDR3nt: TGTGCCAGCAGCGCATTTGGACAGGGGGGCAATGAGCAGTTCTTC

d_gene: -
v_gene: TRBV4-1
j_gene: TRBJ1-2
abundance: -
len: 15
CDR3aa: CASSREATPNYGYTF
CDR3nt: TGCGCCAGCAGCCGGGAGGCGACACCAAACTATGGCTACACCTTC

d_gene: TRBD1
v_gene: TRBV10-3
j_gene: TRBJ1-2
abundance: -
len: 17
CDR3aa: CAISETSGQGAHYGYTF
CDR3nt: TGTGCCATCAGTGAGACGTCGGGACAGGGGGCGCACTATGGCTACACCTTC

d_gene: -
v_gene: TRBV18
j_gene: TRBJ2-1
abundance: -
len: 14
CDR3aa: CASSPGLRYDEQFF
CDR3nt: TGTGCCAGCTCACCGGGACTTCGATACGATGAGCAGTTCTTC

d_gene: -
v_gene: TRBV5-6
j_gene: TRBJ1-1
abundance: -
len: 14
CDR3aa: CASSLYRPNTEAFF
CDR3nt: TGTGCCAGCAGCTTGTACAGACCGAACACTGAAGCTTTCTTT

d_gene: TRBD2
v_gene: TRBV3-1/TRBV3-2
j_gene: TRBJ2-1
abundance: -
len: 16
CDR3aa: CASSQKAGGIYNEQFF
CDR3nt: TGTGCCAGCAGCCAAAAAGCGGGAGGGATCTACAATGAGCAGTTCTTC

d_gene: -
v_gene: TRBV11-2
j_gene: TRBJ2-1
abundance: -
len: 13
CDR3aa: CASSLALAYEQFF
CDR3nt: TGTGCCAGCAGCTTAGCCCTAGCATATGAGCAGTTCTTC

d_gene: -
v_gene: TRBV7-8
j_gene: TRBJ2-4
abundance: -
len: 11
CDR3aa: CASSAGYVWYF
CDR3nt: TGTGCCAGCAGCGCAGGTTATGTGTGGTACTTC

d_gene: TRBD1
v_gene: TRBV27
j_gene: TRBJ2-1
abundance: -
len: 15
CDR3aa: CASSFGRDRYNEQFF
CDR3nt: TGTGCCAGCAGTTTTGGCCGGGACAGATACAATGAGCAGTTCTTC

d_gene: TRBD2
v_gene: TRBV5-6
j_gene: TRBJ2-3
abundance: -
len: 16
CDR3aa: CASSLVAGPLGNTQYF
CDR3nt: TGTGCCAGCAGCTTGGTAGCGGGGCCTCTTGGGAATACGCAGTATTTT

d_gene: TRBD1
v_gene: TRBV28
j_gene: TRBJ2-2
abundance: -
len: 16
CDR3aa: CASNRGTGGNTGELFF
CDR3nt: TGTGCCAGCAACCGTGGGACAGGGGGCAACACCGGGGAGCTGTTTTTT

d_gene: TRBD1
v_gene: TRBV4-1
j_gene: TRBJ1-1
abundance: -
len: 15
CDR3aa: CASSPRQGMNTEAFF
CDR3nt: TGCGCCAGCAGCCCTAGACAGGGCATGAACACTGAAGCTTTCTTT

d_gene: -
v_gene: TRBV19
j_gene: TRBJ2-5
abundance: -
len: 16
CDR3aa: CASSPIGQGGQETQYF
CDR3nt: TGTGCCAGTAGCCCAATCGGACAGGGAGGGCAAGAGACCCAGTACTTC

d_gene: -
v_gene: TRBV3-1/TRBV3-2
j_gene: TRBJ2-1
abundance: -
len: 15
CDR3aa: CASSSPGLKVNEQFF
CDR3nt: TGTGCCAGCAGCTCCCCGGGACTCAAAGTCAATGAGCAGTTCTTC